This is a list of T cell receptor beta chains from one sample in a study of blood T cell repertoires in COVID-19. Assay used: immunoSEQ multiplex PCR; TCRdb lists only in-frame clones, some missing. The sample records about 140,000 clones, 87% being singletons. The sample comprised peripheral blood. The receptors here all came from a woman aged 45-65 years with active or convalescent COVID-19. CDR3s include the opening cysteine and the closing phenylalanine or tryptophan. The order of the fields is D gene, J gene, clone size, CDR3 length, V gene, CDR3 DNA, CDR3 protein. D genes are given only for firm matches. A row's size may be missing; if present it is once, few, many or a size class.

>TRBD2|TRBJ2-1|-|14|TRBV5-1
TGCGCCAGCAGCCTCTCGGGGGGGGCCGGTGAGCAGTTCTTC
CASSLSGGAGEQFF
>-|TRBJ2-2|-|14|TRBV19
TGTGCCAGTAGTAGAGGACTCTTTGTCGGGGAGCTGTTTTTT
CASSRGLFVGELFF
>TRBD1|TRBJ1-2|-|14|TRBV2
TGTGCCAGCAACAGGGACAGGGAATACTATGGCTACACCTTC
CASNRDREYYGYTF
>TRBD1|TRBJ1-2|-|14|TRBV9
TGTGCCAGCAGCGCCCATTTAACAGGGGAGGGCTACACCTTC
CASSAHLTGEGYTF
>-|TRBJ2-2|-|15|TRBV11-3
TGTGCCAGCAGCCCCATCCCAGCGAACACCGGGGAGCTGTTTTTT
CASSPIPANTGELFF
>-|TRBJ1-1|-|14|TRBV4-1
TGCGCCAGCAGCCAAGGGCATCCTCTTTCTGAAGCTTTCTTT
CASSQGHPLSEAFF
>TRBD2|TRBJ2-5|-|15|TRBV13
TGTGCCAGCAGCTTTAGTAGCGGGGGGGCGGAGACCCAGTACTTC
CASSFSSGGAETQYF
>TRBD2|TRBJ2-7|few|18|TRBV4-2
TGTGCCAGCAGCCAAGCCCCGGGACTAGCGGGGGCCCCTGCCGAGCAGTACTTC
CASSQAPGLAGAPAEQYF
>-|TRBJ2-3|-|14|TRBV2
TGTGCCAGCAGTGAAGGTATCGGCACAGATACGCAGTATTTT
CASSEGIGTDTQYF
>TRBD1|TRBJ2-7|-|13|TRBV30
TGTGCCTGGAGTCCCGGACAGGGTTACGAGCAGTACTTC
CAWSPGQGYEQYF
>-|TRBJ1-5|-|15|TRBV18
TGTGCCAGCTCACCGGGGGGTGATGGCAATCAGCCCCAGCATTTT
CASSPGGDGNQPQHF
>-|TRBJ1-2|-|15|TRBV9
TGTGCCAGCAGCGTATCCACGGTCGCTAACTATGGCTACACCTTC
CASSVSTVANYGYTF
>-|TRBJ1-3|-|14|TRBV30
TGTGCCTGGAGTGCGAGGGCGGGGGGAAACACCATATATTTT
CAWSARAGGNTIYF
>-|TRBJ1-4|-|13|TRBV11-2
TGTGCCAGCAGCCCGTCCCGAGGGATCGGACTGTTTTTT
CASSPSRGIGLFF
>-|TRBJ1-4|-|12|TRBV14
TGTGCCAGCAGCCAAGCGGCGGCAAAACTGTTTTTT
CASSQAAAKLFF
>-|TRBJ1-2|-|13|TRBV2
TGTGCCAGCAGTGAAGGGGCCAGCCTTGGCTACACCTTC
CASSEGASLGYTF
>TRBD2|TRBJ2-7|-|15|TRBV7-2
TGTGCCAGCAGCTTAGACTATCGGGAGGGCCGCGAGCAGTACTTC
CASSLDYREGREQYF
>-|TRBJ1-2|-|15|TRBV18
TGTGCCAGCTCACCCAACGCGGCGGGGGACTATGGCTACACCTTC
CASSPNAAGDYGYTF
>-|TRBJ2-2|-|16|TRBV2
TGTGCCAGCAGGGATATGACAGGTCTTAACACCGGGGAGCTGTTTTTT
CASRDMTGLNTGELFF
>TRBD2|TRBJ2-5|once|14|TRBV6-2/TRBV6-3
TGTGCCAGCAGTTACCTCGGGAGGGGAGAGACCCAGTACTTC
CASSYLGRGETQYF
>TRBD1|TRBJ2-5|-|16|TRBV5-1
TGCGCCAGCAGCTTATTGAGACAGGGGGACCAAGAGACCCAGTACTTC
CASSLLRQGDQETQYF
>-|TRBJ1-1|many|13|TRBV19
TGTGCCAGTAGCCTCAGGGGGAACACTGAAGCTTTCTTT
CASSLRGNTEAFF
>TRBD2|TRBJ2-3|-|17|TRBV7-2
TGTGCCAGCAGCTTCACCGGGACTAGCGGCCCCGCAGATACGCAGTATTTT
CASSFTGTSGPADTQYF
>-|TRBJ1-1|-|11|TRBV28
TGTGCCAGCAGTGGGAGAACTGAAGCTTTCTTT
CASSGRTEAFF
>-|TRBJ1-4|-|11|TRBV30
TGTGCCTGGTCTTCGTATGAAAAACTGTTTTTT
CAWSSYEKLFF
>TRBD2|TRBJ2-7|-|16|TRBV4-3
TGCGCCAGCAGCCCAGGACTAGCGGAAAGCTCCTACGAGCAGTACTTC
CASSPGLAESSYEQYF
>TRBD1|TRBJ2-1|-|16|TRBV5-1
TGCGCCAGCAGCTTGGCCGGGACAGGCGCCTCCAATGAGCAGTTCTTC
CASSLAGTGASNEQFF
>TRBD2|TRBJ2-2|-|17|TRBV7-2
TGTGCCAGCAGCTTAATGGGACTAGCGGGGGGACCCGGGGAGCTGTTTTTT
CASSLMGLAGGPGELFF
>-|TRBJ2-7|-|15|TRBV4-3
TGCGCCAGCAGCCAGGCACGGGACTTAAACTACGAGCAGTACTTC
CASSQARDLNYEQYF
>TRBD2|TRBJ2-3|-|16|TRBV5-4
TGTGCCAGCAAGTCTAGCGGGGGGAAAACCACAGATACGCAGTATTTT
CASKSSGGKTTDTQYF
>-|TRBJ2-3|-|17|TRBV2
TGTGCCAGCAGTGAAGAGGGTGCGTGGCGGGCAGCGGGTACGCAGTATTTT
CASSEEGAWRAAGTQYF
>-|TRBJ1-5|once|14|TRBV5-1
TGCGCCAGCAGCCAAGTTCCGGGCAATCAGCCCCAGCATTTT
CASSQVPGNQPQHF
>-|TRBJ2-7|-|13|TRBV30
TGTGCCTGGAGTGTATCCCTGGGCAGCGAGCAGTACTTC
CAWSVSLGSEQYF
>TRBD1|TRBJ2-2|-|16|TRBV10-3
TGTGCCATCAGTGGGGGACAGGCCTTCGCGACCGGGGAGCTGTTTTTT
CAISGGQAFATGELFF
>-|TRBJ1-1|-|13|TRBV30
TGTGCCTGGAGGAAAGGGAGTGACACTGAAGCTTTCTTT
CAWRKGSDTEAFF
>TRBD1|TRBJ2-3|-|16|TRBV7-2
TGTGCCAGCAGCAGCATCCCGGGACAGGGCGCAGATACGCAGTATTTT
CASSSIPGQGADTQYF
>-|TRBJ2-1|-|11|TRBV28
TGTGCCAGCAGTTTACAGTATGAGCAGTTCTTC
CASSLQYEQFF
>-|TRBJ2-1|-|16|TRBV29-1
TGCAGCGTTGTTCCCCCGCGGACAGCCTCCTACAATGAGCAGTTCTTC
CSVVPPRTASYNEQFF